Presented here are 24 T cell receptor beta chains from one specimen sequenced in a study of vaccination and CD4 T cells after COVID-19. As to time point: late sampling 161 to 241 days after vaccination in a few convalescent patients. Treatment: roughly nine-day PBMC culture with coronavirus spike peptide pools or control peptides (ViraFEST assay). Once obtained from cultured CD4+ T cells, the DNA was sequenced using the Oncomine TCR Beta short-read assay. TCRdb re-analysed the PCR reads in MiXCR, keeping a single row per CDR3 protein. The sample consists of about 24,000 distinct CDR3 sequences, under 40% of them appearing once. Their recognized antigens are unknown. This specimen consisted of CD4+ T cells from blood, cultured in vitro, obtained about 7 months after SARS-CoV-2 vaccination. Receptors were obtained from a human donor who had recovered from COVID-19.

The V call is TRBV28, the J call TRBJ1-1, with TRBD1 as a possible D gene (6 bases). The germline gives CDR1 MDHEN, CDR2 SYDVKM. The CDR3 contains 14 residues. V was pared by 6 bases and J by 0 bases, with 11 bases between. In DNA form, the CDR3 reads TGTGCCAGCAGCAGGGGAGGGATGAACACTGAAGCTTTCTTT. Protein sequence: CASSRGGMNTEAFF.

In this sample, this clonotype turned up a few times. The CDR3 region has the DNA TGTGCCAGCGGACCGGGACAGGGGGCGAAGACCCAGTACTTC. Protein sequence: CASGPGQGAKTQYF. The V gene is TRBV6-1, the J gene TRBJ2-5; 12 positions match TRBD1. From germline, CDR1 is MNHNS and CDR2 SASEGT. This CDR3 has 14 residues. Trimming at V came to 8 bases and at J to 6 bases, leaving 7 bases not matched to a gene.

This clonotype has only a few counts. The chain recombines TRBV28 with TRBJ2-1; 11 nucleotides line up with TRBD1. Germline CDR1 reads MDHEN; CDR2 reads SYDVKM. V dropped 4 bases and J dropped 8; count of bases not matched to a gene: 10. This CDR3 has 16 residues. As DNA, the CDR3 is TGTGCCAGCAGTTCCGCCGGGACAGGGGGATTCGATGAGCAGTTCTTC. The encoded protein is CASSSAGTGGFDEQFF.

The genes are TRBV6-2 or TRBV6-3 and TRBJ2-7; 7 bases fit TRBD1. The DNA end is more similar to TRBJ2-5, so the J call may be wrong. The CDR3 runs 15 residues. Germline V gene lookup returns CDR1 MNHEY and CDR2 SVGEGT. The CDR3 DNA is TGTGCCAGCAGATCACCGGGACAGCAGCTCGGGACCCAGTACTTC. Translated: CASRSPGQQLGTQYF.

This clonotype was seen more than once but under ten times. The rearrangement links TRBV20-1 to TRBJ1-4; D is ambiguous. Germline CDR1 reads DFQATT; CDR2 reads SNEGSKA (reference sequence). The CDR3 is made up of 15 amino acids. Trimming left V 1 base short and J 7 bases short, with 16 bases between. The CDR3 DNA reads TGCAGTGCTAGAGCCCTAGGACGGGCAGGTGAAAAACTGTTTTTT. It codes for CSARALGRAGEKLFF.

V usage is TRBV5-8 and J usage is TRBJ1-2; 7 bases line up with TRBD1. The CDR3 covers 15 residues. V lost 5 bases to trimming and J lost 2 bases; unmatched junction nucleotides: 9. Looked up from germline, CDR1 is SGHTS and CDR2 is YDEGEE. The CDR3 nucleotides are TGTGCCAGCAGGCAGACAGGGAAGTGGAACTATGGCTACACCTTC. This translates into CASRQTGKWNYGYTF. Full variable domain (outside the CDR3, taken from reference TRBV5-8 and TRBJ1-2): EAGVTQSPTHLIKTRGQQATLRCSPISGHTSVYWYQQALGLGLQFLLWYDEGEERNRGNFPPRFSGRQFPNYSSELNVNALELEDSALYLCASRQTGKWNYGYTFGSGTRLTVV.

The CDR3 DNA reads TGTGCCAGCAGTTACTCACGGGAGAGTACAGATACGCAGTATTTT. As protein: CASSYSRESTDTQYF. The rearrangement uses TRBV6-2 or TRBV6-3 and TRBJ2-3; possible D gene TRBD2, 6 bases. This CDR3 contains 15 residues. The V gene lost 0 bases and the J gene lost 3 bases, with 10 bases spanning the gap. Germline V lookup: CDR1 MNHEY, CDR2 SVGEGT.

This clonotype was counted a few times. The V and J genes are TRBV7-2 and TRBJ2-1, with 13 bases aligning to TRBD2. Unmatched junction bases numbered 9, after V lost 5 bases and J lost 8 bases. This CDR3 has 16 residues. From germline, CDR1 is SGHTA and CDR2 FQGNSA. Here the CDR3 reads CASSDGLAGEMDEQFF. As DNA, the CDR3 is TGTGCCAGCAGCGACGGACTAGCGGGAGAAATGGATGAGCAGTTCTTC. Variable domain in full (rest from reference TRBV7-2 and TRBJ2-1): GAGVSQSPSNKVTEKGKDVELRCDPISGHTALYWYRQSLGQGLEFLIYFQGNSAPDKSGLPSDRFSAERTGGSVSTLTIQRTQQEDSAVYLCASSDGLAGEMDEQFFGPGTRLTVL.

This clonotype was detected a few times. The genes are TRBV20-1 and TRBJ2-5, with a tentative D call TRBD2 (6 bases). The CDR3 length is 12 residues. The ends were cut back, 3 bases at V and 7 bases at J, with 12 bases in the middle. CDR1 is DFQATT, CDR2 SNEGSKA, per germline (reference sequence). The CDR3 sequence: CSASSVGGTQYF. The CDR3 region has the DNA TGCAGTGCTAGTTCGGTGGGGGGGACCCAGTACTTC.

This clonotype appeared once. The chain combines TRBV7-3 with TRBJ2-3; the match to TRBD2 covers 7 bases. J gave up 1 base and V 1 base, and 11 bases lay outside the gene matches. Germline CDR1 reads SGHTA; CDR2 reads FQGTGA. The CDR3 covers 18 residues. Here the CDR3 reads CASSLIPVGAGRTDTQYF. DNA of the CDR3: TGTGCCAGCAGCTTAATACCTGTCGGAGCGGGACGCACAGATACGCAGTATTTT.

This clonotype was counted a few times. This chain joins TRBV6-5 and TRBJ1-6; D call uncertain. This CDR3 spans 14 amino acids. Per germline, CDR1 MNHEY and CDR2 SVGAGI. Trimming left V 0 bases short and J 10 bases short, with 10 bases between. The CDR3 reads CASSYSGIRSPLHF. CDR3 bases: TGTGCCAGCAGTTACTCAGGGATCAGGTCACCCCTCCACTTT.

The gene calls are TRBV24-1 and TRBJ2-5; 7 bases line up with TRBD2. The germline V gene has CDR1 KGHDR and CDR2 SFDVKD. V lost 2 bases to trimming and J lost 5 bases; unmatched junction nucleotides: 10. The CDR3 loop spans 16 amino acids. Written as DNA, the CDR3 is TGTGCCACCAGTGATTCGTTGCCTAGCGGTCCGGAGACCCAGTACTTC. This codes for CATSDSLPSGPETQYF.

This chain links TRBV7-9 with TRBJ1-5, with D tentatively TRBD1 (5 bases). Germline V gene data show CDR1 as SEHNR and CDR2 as FQNEAQ (reference sequence). The CDR3 consists of 12 residues. V was trimmed by 5 bases and J by 7 bases, leaving 9 bases between them. CDR3 protein: CASSRGIQPQHF. CDR3 bases: TGTGCCAGCAGCAGGGGTATACAGCCCCAGCATTTT.

A few counts support this clonotype. The V and J genes are TRBV7-9 and TRBJ2-3, with TRBD1 as a possible D gene (6 bases). This CDR3 contains 15 residues. V was shortened by 5 bases and J by 1 base, with 13 bases between the two germline ends. Germline V CDR1 and CDR2: SEHNR, FQNEAQ (reference sequence). CDR3 sequence: CASSLGQSGTDTQYF. The CDR3 nucleotides are TGTGCCAGCAGCCTAGGACAGAGTGGCACAGATACGCAGTATTTT.

This clonotype occurred a few times. This chain connects TRBV15 to TRBJ2-7, with D perhaps matching TRBD1 (7 bases). CDR1 is LNHNV and CDR2 is YYDKDF in the germline V gene (reference sequence). The CDR3 length is 14 residues. The ends were cut back, 6 bases at V and 4 bases at J, with 16 bases in the middle. This chain's CDR3 is CATRPETGTYEQYF. CDR3 nucleotide sequence: TGTGCCACCAGGCCTGAGACAGGGACTTACGAGCAGTACTTC.

The sample holds a few counts of this clonotype. This chain uses TRBV20-1 with TRBJ1-1; unclear D gene. Deletions cut 3 bases from V and 8 bases from J, with 16 bases between. The CDR3 is 13 amino acids. Germline CDR1 and CDR2: DFQATT and SNEGSKA (reference sequence). CDR3 sequence: CSASWREAVEAFF. CDR3 nucleotides: TGCAGTGCTAGCTGGAGGGAAGCGGTGGAAGCTTTCTTT.

V usage is TRBV7-2 and J usage is TRBJ1-2, with a possible D match to TRBD1 (6 bases). The CDR3 runs to 14 residues. V lost 1 base and J 7 bases, leaving 13 bases between the germline ends. The germline V gene has CDR1 SGHTA and CDR2 FQGNSA. CDR3 DNA: TGTGCCAGCAGCTTAGGTACAGGGATACGTGGCTACACCTTC. Amino acids: CASSLGTGIRGYTF.

The chain combines TRBV7-3 with TRBJ2-7; D is undetermined. Per germline, CDR1 SGHTA and CDR2 FQGTGA. The CDR3 spans 14 residues. Trimming took 2 bases from V and 2 from J, leaving 10 bases between them. Written as DNA, the CDR3 is TGTGCCAGCAGCTTAGATGCAAACACCTACGAGCAGTACTTC. Translating it yields CASSLDANTYEQYF.

This clonotype was picked up a small number of times. The chain employs TRBV10-3 and TRBJ1-2; no definite D call. Between the trimmed V and J ends, which lost 4 bases and 5 bases, there was a span of 14 bases. The germline V gene encodes CDR1 ENHRY and CDR2 SYGVKD. The CDR3 runs 14 residues. This chain's CDR3 is CAISVVPDGYGYTF. The CDR3, as DNA: TGTGCCATCAGTGTCGTCCCCGACGGATATGGCTACACCTTC.

The rearrangement joins TRBV20-1 to TRBJ1-1; 7 bases agree with TRBD1. This CDR3 spans 13 amino acids. J gave up 4 bases and V 5 bases, and 7 bases lay outside the gene matches. Germline loops: CDR1 DFQATT, CDR2 SNEGSKA (reference sequence). The CDR3 bases are TGCAGTGCTTATAGGGGGCCCGGCACTGAAGCTTTCTTT. Protein sequence: CSAYRGPGTEAFF.

The table lists this clonotype with many counts. This chain links TRBV20-1 with TRBJ2-7, with 11 bases fitting TRBD2. V was pared by 5 bases and J by 4 bases, with 4 bases of the junction left unmatched. There are 13 residues in the CDR3. The germline V gene has CDR1 DFQATT and CDR2 SNEGSKA (reference sequence). Here the CDR3 DNA reads TGCAGTGCTGCCACTAGCGGGAGATACGAGCAGTACTTC. It yields the protein CSAATSGRYEQYF.

The rearrangement links TRBV7-2 to TRBJ2-2; D unresolved. The V gene lost 6 bases and the J gene lost 2 bases, with 10 bases spanning the gap. CDR1 is SGHTA, CDR2 FQGNSA, per germline. The CDR3 loop spans 14 amino acids. The CDR3 sequence is CASRWNTNTGELFF. CDR3 DNA: TGTGCCAGCAGGTGGAACACCAACACCGGGGAGCTGTTTTTT.

This clonotype was detected many times. Written as DNA, the CDR3 is TGCAGTGCTAAAGCGGCGTACGGCAATCAGCCCCAGCATTTT. Protein sequence: CSAKAAYGNQPQHF. The chain has TRBV20-1 and TRBJ1-5; D is uncertain. CDR1 is DFQATT, CDR2 SNEGSKA, per germline (reference sequence). The CDR3 has 14 residues. The ends were cut back, 4 bases at V and 2 bases at J, with 12 bases in the middle.

The genes are TRBV20-1 and TRBJ2-7; D is tentatively TRBD1 or TRBD2 (6 bases each). The germline V gene encodes CDR1 DFQATT and CDR2 SNEGSKA (reference sequence). V was trimmed by 7 bases and J by 6 bases, leaving 31 bases between them. This CDR3 is built from 17 residues. As DNA, the CDR3 is TGCAGTGGAGGGATAAGGGGGTATGCGGCCCCCGGGGGCGAGCAGTACTTC. It yields the protein CSGGIRGYAAPGGEQYF.